This entry features one TCR beta chain sequence. Other DNA sequences within the sample encode an identical CDR3. The study drew its donors from healthy HIV-negative adults without recent acute infections or vaccinations. Researchers ran the assay at a deep level. Splitting of each subset's genomic DNA was done evenly across several immunoSEQ plates. Repertoires were generated with immunoSEQ multiplex PCR, while TCRdb's copy carries only in-frame clones and drops some. This sample has 2 million to 2.5 million clones; just over 90% occur once, and the top ten carry around 0.4%. The sample comes from a study of shared clonotypes between healthy human individuals. Study in general: CD8 memory received one plate per donor, CD8 naive two, CD4 memory three and CD4 naive three.

V trimming: 0 bases; J trimming: 0 bases; junction bases outside the gene matches: 1. CDR1 and CDR2 (germline): SGHTA, FQGNSA. The CDR3 length is 15 residues. The clonotype was recovered from a man aged 18 to 29 in good health. Some clones in this sample may be carry-over from other donors' samples. Sequencing was done on a sample of naive CD4+ T cells from PBMCs. Described subset: CD45RA+ positively selected. The V call is TRBV7-2, the J call TRBJ1-1, with 7 bases aligning to TRBD1. CDR3 DNA: TGTGCCAGCAGCTTAGCCGGGACAGTGAACACTGAAGCTTTCTTT. This codes for CASSLAGTVNTEAFF.